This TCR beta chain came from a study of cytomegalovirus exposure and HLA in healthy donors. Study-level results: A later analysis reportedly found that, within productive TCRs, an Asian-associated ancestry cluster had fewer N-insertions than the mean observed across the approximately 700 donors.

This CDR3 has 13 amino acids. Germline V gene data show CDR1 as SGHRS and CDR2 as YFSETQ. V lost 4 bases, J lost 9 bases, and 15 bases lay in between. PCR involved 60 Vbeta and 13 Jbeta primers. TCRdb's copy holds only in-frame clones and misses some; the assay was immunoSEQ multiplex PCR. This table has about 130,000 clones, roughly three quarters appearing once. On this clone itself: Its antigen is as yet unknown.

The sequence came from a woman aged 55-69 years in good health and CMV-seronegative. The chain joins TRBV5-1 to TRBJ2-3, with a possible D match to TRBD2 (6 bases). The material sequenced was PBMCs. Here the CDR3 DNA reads TGCGCCAGCAGCACTTCAGGAGGGGAGACGCAGTATTTT. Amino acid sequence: CASSTSGGETQYF.